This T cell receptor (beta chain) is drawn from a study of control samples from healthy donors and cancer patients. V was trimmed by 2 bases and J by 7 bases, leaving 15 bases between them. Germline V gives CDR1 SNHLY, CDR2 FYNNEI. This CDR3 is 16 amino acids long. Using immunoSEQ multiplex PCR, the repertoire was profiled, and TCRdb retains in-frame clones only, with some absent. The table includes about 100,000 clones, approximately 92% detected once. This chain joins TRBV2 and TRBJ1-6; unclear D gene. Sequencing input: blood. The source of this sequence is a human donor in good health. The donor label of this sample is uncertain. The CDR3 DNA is TGTGCCAGCAGTGAACGAGGCAAGGGTTTCAATTCACCCCTCCACTTT. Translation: CASSERGKGFNSPLHF.